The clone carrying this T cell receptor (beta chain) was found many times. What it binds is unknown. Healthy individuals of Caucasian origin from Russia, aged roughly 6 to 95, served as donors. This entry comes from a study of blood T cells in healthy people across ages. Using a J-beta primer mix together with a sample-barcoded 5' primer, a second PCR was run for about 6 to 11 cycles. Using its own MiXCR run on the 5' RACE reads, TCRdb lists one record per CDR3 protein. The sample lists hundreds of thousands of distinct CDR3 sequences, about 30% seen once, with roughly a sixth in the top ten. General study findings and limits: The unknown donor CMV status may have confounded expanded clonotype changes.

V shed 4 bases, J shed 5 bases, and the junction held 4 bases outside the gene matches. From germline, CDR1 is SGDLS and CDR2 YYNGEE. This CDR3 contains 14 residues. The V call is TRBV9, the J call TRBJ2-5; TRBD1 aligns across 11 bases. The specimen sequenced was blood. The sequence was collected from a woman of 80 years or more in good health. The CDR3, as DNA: TGTGCCAGCAGCCGGACAGGGGGCGAGGAGACCCAGTACTTC. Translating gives CASSRTGGEETQYF.